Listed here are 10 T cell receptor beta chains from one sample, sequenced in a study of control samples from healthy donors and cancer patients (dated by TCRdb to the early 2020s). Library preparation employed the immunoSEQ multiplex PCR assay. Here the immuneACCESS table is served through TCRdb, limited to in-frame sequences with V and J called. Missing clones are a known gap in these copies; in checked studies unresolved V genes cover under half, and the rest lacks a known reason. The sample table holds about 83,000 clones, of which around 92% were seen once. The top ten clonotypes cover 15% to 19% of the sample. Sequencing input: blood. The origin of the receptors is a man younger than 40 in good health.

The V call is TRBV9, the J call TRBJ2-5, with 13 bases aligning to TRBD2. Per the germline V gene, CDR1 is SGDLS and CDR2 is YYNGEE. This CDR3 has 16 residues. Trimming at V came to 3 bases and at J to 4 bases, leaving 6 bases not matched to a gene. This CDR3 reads CASSAGTSGTPETQYF. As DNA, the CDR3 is TGTGCCAGCAGCGCGGGGACTAGCGGGACCCCAGAGACCCAGTACTTC.

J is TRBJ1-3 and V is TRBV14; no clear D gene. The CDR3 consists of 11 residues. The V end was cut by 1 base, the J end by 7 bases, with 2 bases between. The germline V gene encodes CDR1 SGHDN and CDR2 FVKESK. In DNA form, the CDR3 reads TGTGCCAGCAGCCAAGGGAACACCATATATTTT. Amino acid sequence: CASSQGNTIYF.

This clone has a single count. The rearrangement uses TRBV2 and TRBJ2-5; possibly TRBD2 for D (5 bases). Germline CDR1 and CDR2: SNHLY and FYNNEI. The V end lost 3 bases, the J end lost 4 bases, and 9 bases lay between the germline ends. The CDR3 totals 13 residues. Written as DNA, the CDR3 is TGTGCCAGCAGTGATCGGGGTGTAGAGACCCAGTACTTC. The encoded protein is CASSDRGVETQYF.

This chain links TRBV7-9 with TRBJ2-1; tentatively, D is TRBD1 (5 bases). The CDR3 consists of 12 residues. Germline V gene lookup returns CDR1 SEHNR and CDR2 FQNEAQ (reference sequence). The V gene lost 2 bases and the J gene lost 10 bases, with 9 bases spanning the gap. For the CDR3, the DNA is TGTGCCAGCAGCTTAAGGGGCGGCGAGCAGTTCTTC. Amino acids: CASSLRGGEQFF.

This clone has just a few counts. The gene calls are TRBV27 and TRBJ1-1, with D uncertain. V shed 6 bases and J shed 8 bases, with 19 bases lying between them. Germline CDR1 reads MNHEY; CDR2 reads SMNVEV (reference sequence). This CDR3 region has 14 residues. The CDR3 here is CASRRRGTEAEAFF. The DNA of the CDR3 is TGTGCCAGCAGGAGGCGAGGCACGGAGGCGGAAGCTTTCTTT.

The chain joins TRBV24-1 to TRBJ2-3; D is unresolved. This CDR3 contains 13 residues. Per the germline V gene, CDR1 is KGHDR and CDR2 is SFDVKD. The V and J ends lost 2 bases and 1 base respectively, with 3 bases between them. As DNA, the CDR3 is TGTGCCACCAGTGATTCAGGCACAGATACGCAGTATTTT. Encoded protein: CATSDSGTDTQYF.

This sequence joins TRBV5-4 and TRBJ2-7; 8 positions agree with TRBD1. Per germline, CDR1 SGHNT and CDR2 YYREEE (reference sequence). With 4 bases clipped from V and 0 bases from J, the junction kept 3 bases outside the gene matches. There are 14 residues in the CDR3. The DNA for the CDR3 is TGTGCCAGCAGCGCAGGGACAGGCTCCTACGAGCAGTACTTC. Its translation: CASSAGTGSYEQYF.

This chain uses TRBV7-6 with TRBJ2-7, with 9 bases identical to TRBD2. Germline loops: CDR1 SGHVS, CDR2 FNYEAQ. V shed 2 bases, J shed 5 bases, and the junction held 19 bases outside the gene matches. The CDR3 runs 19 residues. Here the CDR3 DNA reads TGTGCCAGCAGCTTAATCCCGGCCCCGGGGCGGGAGGGGTCCGACGAGCAGTACTTC. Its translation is CASSLIPAPGREGSDEQYF.

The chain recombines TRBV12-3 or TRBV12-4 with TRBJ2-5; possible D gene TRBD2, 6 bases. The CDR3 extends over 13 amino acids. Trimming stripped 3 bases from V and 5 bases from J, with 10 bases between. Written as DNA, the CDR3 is TGTGCCAGCAGTTTTTGGGGGGACGAGACCCAGTACTTC. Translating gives CASSFWGDETQYF.

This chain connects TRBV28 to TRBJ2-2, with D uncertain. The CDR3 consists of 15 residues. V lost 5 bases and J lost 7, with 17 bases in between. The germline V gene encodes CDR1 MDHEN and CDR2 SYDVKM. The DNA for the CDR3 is TGTGCCAGCAGTCCCCCGGGCCTTGGGAACGGGGAGCTGTTTTTT. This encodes CASSPPGLGNGELFF.